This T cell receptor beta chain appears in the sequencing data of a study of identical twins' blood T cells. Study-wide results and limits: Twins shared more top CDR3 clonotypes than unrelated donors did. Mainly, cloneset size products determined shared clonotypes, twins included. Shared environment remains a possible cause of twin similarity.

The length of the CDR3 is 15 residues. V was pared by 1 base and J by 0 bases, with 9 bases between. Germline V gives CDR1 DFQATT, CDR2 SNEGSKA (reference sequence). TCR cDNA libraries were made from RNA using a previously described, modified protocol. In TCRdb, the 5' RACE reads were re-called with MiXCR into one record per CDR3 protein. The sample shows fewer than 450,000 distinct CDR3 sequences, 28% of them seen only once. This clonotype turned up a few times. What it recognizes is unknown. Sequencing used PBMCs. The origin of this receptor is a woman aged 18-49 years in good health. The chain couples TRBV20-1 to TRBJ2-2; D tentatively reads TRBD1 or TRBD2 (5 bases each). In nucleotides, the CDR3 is TGCAGTGCTAGAGTTCAGGGACCGAACACCGGGGAGCTGTTTTTT. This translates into CSARVQGPNTGELFF.